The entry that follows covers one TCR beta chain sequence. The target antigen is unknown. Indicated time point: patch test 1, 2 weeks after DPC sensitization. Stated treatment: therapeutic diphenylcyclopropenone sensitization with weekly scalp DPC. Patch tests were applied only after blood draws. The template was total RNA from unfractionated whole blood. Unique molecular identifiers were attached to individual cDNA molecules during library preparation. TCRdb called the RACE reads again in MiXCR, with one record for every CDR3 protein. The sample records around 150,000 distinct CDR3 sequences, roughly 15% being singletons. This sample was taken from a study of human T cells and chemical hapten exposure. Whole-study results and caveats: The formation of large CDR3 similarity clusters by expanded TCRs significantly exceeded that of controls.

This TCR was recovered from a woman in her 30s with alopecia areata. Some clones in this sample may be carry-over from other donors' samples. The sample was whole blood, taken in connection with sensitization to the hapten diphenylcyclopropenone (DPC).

The DNA for the CDR3 is TGTGCCAGCATGGATGGGAGGGGGAAGAACACTGAAGCTTTCTTT. As protein: CASMDGRGKNTEAFF. The chain uses TRBV3-1 and TRBJ1-1; possible D gene TRBD1, 6 bases. The CDR3 is 15 residues long. Germline V gene sequence: CDR1 LGHDT, CDR2 YNNKEL (reference sequence). Trimming shortened V by 7 bases and J by 1 base, and 16 bases separated the two germline ends. Combining the CDR3 with reference TRBV3-1 and TRBJ1-1 gives the whole variable domain DTAVSQTPKYLVTQMGNDKSIKCEQNLGHDTMYWYKQDSKKFLKIMFSYNNKELIINETVPNRFSPKSPDKAHLNLHINSLELGDSAVYFCASMDGRGKNTEAFFGQGTRLTVV.